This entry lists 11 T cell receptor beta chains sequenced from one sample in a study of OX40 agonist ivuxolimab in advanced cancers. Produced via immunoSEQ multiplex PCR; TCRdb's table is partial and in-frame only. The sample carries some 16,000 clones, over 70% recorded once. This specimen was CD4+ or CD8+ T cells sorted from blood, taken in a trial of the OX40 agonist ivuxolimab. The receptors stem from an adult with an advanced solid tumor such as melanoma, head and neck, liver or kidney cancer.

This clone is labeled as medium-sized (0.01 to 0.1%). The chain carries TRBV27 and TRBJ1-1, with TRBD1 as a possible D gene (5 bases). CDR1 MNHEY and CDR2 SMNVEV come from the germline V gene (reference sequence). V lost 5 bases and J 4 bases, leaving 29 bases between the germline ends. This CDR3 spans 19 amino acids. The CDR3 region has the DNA TGTGCCAGCAGTCCTTTCCAGACAGTCGTGGAGGGGATCGGCACTGAAGCTTTCTTT. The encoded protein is CASSPFQTVVEGIGTEAFF.

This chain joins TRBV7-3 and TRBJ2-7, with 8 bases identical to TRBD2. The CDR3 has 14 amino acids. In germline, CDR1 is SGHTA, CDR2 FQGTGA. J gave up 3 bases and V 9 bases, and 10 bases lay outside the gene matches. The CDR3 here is CASALSGAFYEQYF. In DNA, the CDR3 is TGTGCCAGTGCCCTTAGCGGGGCGTTCTACGAGCAGTACTTC. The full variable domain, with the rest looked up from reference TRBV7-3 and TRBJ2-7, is GAGVSQTPSNKVTEKGKYVELRCDPISGHTALYWYRQSLGQGPEFLIYFQGTGAADDSGLPNDRFFAVRPEGSVSTLKIQRTERGDSAVYLCASALSGAFYEQYFGPGTRLTVT.

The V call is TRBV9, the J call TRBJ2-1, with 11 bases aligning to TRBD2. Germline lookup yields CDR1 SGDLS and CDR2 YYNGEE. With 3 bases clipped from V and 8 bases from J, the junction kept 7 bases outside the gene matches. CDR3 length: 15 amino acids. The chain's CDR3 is CASSARSGGAHEQFF. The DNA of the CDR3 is TGTGCCAGCAGCGCCCGTAGCGGGGGGGCCCATGAGCAGTTCTTC.

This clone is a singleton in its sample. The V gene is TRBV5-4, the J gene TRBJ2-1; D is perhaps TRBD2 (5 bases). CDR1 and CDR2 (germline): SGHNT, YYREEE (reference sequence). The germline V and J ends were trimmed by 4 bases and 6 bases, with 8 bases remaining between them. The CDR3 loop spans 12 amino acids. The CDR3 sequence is CASSETINEQFF. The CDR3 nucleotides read TGTGCCAGCAGCGAGACTATCAATGAGCAGTTCTTC.

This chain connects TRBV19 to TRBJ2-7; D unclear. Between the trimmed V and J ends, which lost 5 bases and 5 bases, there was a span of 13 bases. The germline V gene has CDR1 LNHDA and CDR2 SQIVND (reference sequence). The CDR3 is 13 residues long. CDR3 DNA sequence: TGTGCCAGTAGTCTGGTAGGGTACCACGAGCAGTACTTC. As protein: CASSLVGYHEQYF.

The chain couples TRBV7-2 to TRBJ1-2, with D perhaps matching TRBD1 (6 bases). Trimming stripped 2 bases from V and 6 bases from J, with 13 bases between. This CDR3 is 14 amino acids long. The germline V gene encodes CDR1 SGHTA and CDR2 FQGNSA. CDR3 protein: CASSLLGRGDGYTF. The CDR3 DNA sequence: TGTGCCAGCAGCTTATTGGGCAGGGGTGATGGCTACACCTTC.

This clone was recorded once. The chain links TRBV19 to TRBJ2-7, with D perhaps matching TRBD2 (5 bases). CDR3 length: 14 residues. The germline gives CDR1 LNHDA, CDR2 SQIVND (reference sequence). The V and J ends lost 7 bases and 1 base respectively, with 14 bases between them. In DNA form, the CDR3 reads TGTGCCAGTACCCCGGGGTATCCTTCCTACGAGCAGTACTTC. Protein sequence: CASTPGYPSYEQYF.

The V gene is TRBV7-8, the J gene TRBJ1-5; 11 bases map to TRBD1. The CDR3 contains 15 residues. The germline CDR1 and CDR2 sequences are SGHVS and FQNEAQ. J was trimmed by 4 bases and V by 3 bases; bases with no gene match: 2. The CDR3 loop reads CASSLGTGGNQPQHF. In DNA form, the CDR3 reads TGTGCCAGCAGCTTGGGGACAGGGGGTAATCAGCCCCAGCATTTT.

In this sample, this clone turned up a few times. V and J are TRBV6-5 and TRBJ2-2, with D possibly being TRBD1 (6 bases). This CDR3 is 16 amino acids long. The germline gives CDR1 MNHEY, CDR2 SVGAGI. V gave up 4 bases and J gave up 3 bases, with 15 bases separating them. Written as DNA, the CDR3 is TGTGCCAGCAGTTCCACCGGGACACGATACACCGGGGAGCTGTTTTTT. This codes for CASSSTGTRYTGELFF.

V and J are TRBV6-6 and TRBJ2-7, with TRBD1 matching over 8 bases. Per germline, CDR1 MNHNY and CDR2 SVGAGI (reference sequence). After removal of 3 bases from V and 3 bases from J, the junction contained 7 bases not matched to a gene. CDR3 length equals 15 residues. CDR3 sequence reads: CASSYRRGQGYEQYF. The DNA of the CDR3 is TGTGCCAGCAGTTATCGCAGGGGGCAAGGCTACGAGCAGTACTTC.

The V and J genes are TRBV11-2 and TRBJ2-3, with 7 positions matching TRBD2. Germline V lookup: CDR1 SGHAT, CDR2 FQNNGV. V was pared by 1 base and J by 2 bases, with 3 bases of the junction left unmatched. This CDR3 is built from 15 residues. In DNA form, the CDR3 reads TGTGCCAGCAGCTTAGCCGGGGGGTCCACAGATACGCAGTATTTT. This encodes CASSLAGGSTDTQYF.